Following are 21 T cell receptor beta chains from one sample sequenced in a study of blood T cell repertoires in COVID-19 (dated by TCRdb to 2019 to 2021). The library was generated by the immunoSEQ multiplex PCR assay. TCRdb carries this immuneACCESS record with in-frame sequences only. Its versions omit some clonotypes, under half of them owing to an unresolved V gene in the studies checked, with the rest unexplained. This sample lists 80,000 or so clones; about four fifths were detected once. The top ten constitute about 16% of the sample. The sequenced sample consisted of peripheral blood. The source of these receptors is a woman older than 75 with acute or convalescent COVID-19.

The gene calls are TRBV6-2 or TRBV6-3 and TRBJ2-7; 9 positions match TRBD2. The J segment lost 4 bases and the V segment lost 2 bases, leaving 12 bases of the junction unmatched. The CDR3 has 17 residues. Per germline, CDR1 MNHEY and CDR2 SVGEGT. CDR3 coding DNA: TGTGCCAGCAGTTACCCCGCTGTGCGGGGGGGCCTTTACGAGCAGTACTTC. Its protein is CASSYPAVRGGLYEQYF.

The V and J genes are TRBV6-5 and TRBJ1-1, with D tentatively TRBD1 (6 bases). Between the trimmed V and J ends, which lost 6 bases and 6 bases, there was a span of 14 bases. The CDR3 is 13 residues long. Looked up from germline, CDR1 is MNHEY and CDR2 is SVGAGI. The DNA of the CDR3 is TGTGCCAGCAGAAAGGGGGGGAGGGCTGAAGCTTTCTTT. It yields the protein CASRKGGRAEAFF.

This clone was seen a handful of times. The gene calls are TRBV7-2 and TRBJ1-1; D uncertain. The germline V gene has CDR1 SGHTA and CDR2 FQGNSA. The CDR3 is 13 residues long. Trimming cost V 5 bases and J 5 bases, with 12 bases left between them. Written as DNA, the CDR3 is TGTGCCAGCAGCCAGCAGAGGGTAACTGAAGCTTTCTTT. Translated, it gives CASSQQRVTEAFF.

This chain joins TRBV2 and TRBJ1-4; 9 bases agree with TRBD1. Germline CDR1 and CDR2: SNHLY and FYNNEI. The CDR3 length is 16 residues. The ends lost 5 bases at V and 6 bases at J; junction bases unmatched: 10. In DNA, the CDR3 is TGTGCCAGCAGTCCGCGTGGGACAGGGAGTGATGAAAAACTGTTTTTT. Translating it yields CASSPRGTGSDEKLFF.

The genes are TRBV15 and TRBJ2-7, with 9 bases fitting TRBD2. CDR3 length: 14 amino acids. V trimming: 5 bases; J trimming: 4 bases; junction bases outside the gene matches: 6. Germline-derived CDR1 and CDR2 are LNHNV and YYDKDF (reference sequence). The CDR3 reads CATSLGLAAYEQYF. The CDR3 nucleotides are TGTGCCACCAGCTTGGGACTAGCAGCGTACGAGCAGTACTTC.

The J gene is TRBJ2-1, the V gene TRBV6-6; 8 nucleotides line up with TRBD1. V trimming: 8 bases; J trimming: 6 bases; junction bases outside the gene matches: 6. Germline-derived CDR1 and CDR2 are MNHNY and SVGAGI (reference sequence). CDR3 length equals 13 residues. The DNA of the CDR3 is TGTGCCAGCGGGAGGACAGGGTTCAATGAGCAGTTCTTC. It translates to CASGRTGFNEQFF.

The CDR3 reads CASKGGGGYTF. In DNA form, the CDR3 reads TGTGCCAGCAAAGGGGGTGGCGGCTACACCTTC. V and J are TRBV6-5 and TRBJ1-2; tentative D call: TRBD1 (6 bases). The V gene's germline CDR1 is MNHEY and CDR2 SVGAGI. V lost 7 bases to trimming and J lost 8 bases, with 11 bases between them. There are 11 residues in the CDR3.

This rearrangement joins TRBV11-2 to TRBJ2-3; the match to TRBD2 covers 9 bases. There are 16 residues in the CDR3. The germline gives CDR1 SGHAT, CDR2 FQNNGV. J lost 2 bases, V lost 5 bases, and 8 bases had no gene match. CDR3 protein: CASSLRVAGDTDTQYF. Written as DNA, the CDR3 is TGTGCCAGCAGCCTCCGGGTAGCGGGAGACACAGATACGCAGTATTTT.

J is TRBJ2-7 and V is TRBV21-1; the table's D call of TRBD1 was not tested on the DNA. TRBV21-1 is a listed pseudogene. The CDR3 has 15 amino acids. The CDR3 DNA follows: TGTGCCAGCAGACGGAAGGACAGCGATTCCTACGAGCAGTACTTC. It is translated as CASRRKDSDSYEQYF.

This clone was counted only a few times. V usage is TRBV4-3 and J usage is TRBJ1-1, with TRBD1 matching over 7 bases. Losses at the gene ends were 2 bases for V and 3 bases for J; bases not matched to a gene: 6. Germline CDR1 reads LGHNA; CDR2 reads YSLEER. The CDR3 extends over 15 amino acids. DNA for the CDR3: TGCGCCAGCAGCCAACTTCAGGGGGTGCACACTGAAGCTTTCTTT. It translates to CASSQLQGVHTEAFF.

This clone appeared a single time. The V and J genes are TRBV19 and TRBJ2-1; the match to TRBD2 covers 10 bases. This CDR3 has 17 amino acids. With V trimmed by 6 bases and J by 6 bases, 14 bases remained unmatched. The germline V gene encodes CDR1 LNHDA and CDR2 SQIVND (reference sequence). The CDR3 loop is CASRSLTASGGVNEQFF. CDR3 DNA sequence: TGTGCCAGTAGATCCCTAACGGCTAGCGGGGGAGTCAATGAGCAGTTCTTC.

V is TRBV6-4 and J is TRBJ1-1; tentative D call: TRBD1 (6 bases). The CDR3 has 14 residues. V lost 7 bases and J 1 base, leaving 13 bases between the germline ends. CDR1 MRHNA and CDR2 SNTAGT come from the germline V gene. The chain's CDR3 is CASKRGATNTEAFF. CDR3 nucleotide sequence: TGTGCCAGCAAACGGGGGGCAACGAACACTGAAGCTTTCTTT.

The V gene is TRBV9, the J gene TRBJ1-6, with D hard to call. This CDR3 has 13 residues. The ends were cut back, 2 bases at V and 7 bases at J, with 7 bases in the middle. From germline, CDR1 is SGDLS and CDR2 YYNGEE. The CDR3 DNA is TGTGCCAGCAGCGTCGGGATGAATTCACCCCTCCACTTT. Encoded protein: CASSVGMNSPLHF.

The J gene is TRBJ2-3, the V gene TRBV5-1; 7 nucleotides align to TRBD2. The germline CDR1 and CDR2 sequences are SGHRS and YFSETQ. The CDR3 covers 14 residues. With V trimmed by 4 bases and J by 0 bases, 2 bases remained unmatched. CDR3 in amino acids: CASSRSGSTDTQYF. CDR3 in DNA: TGCGCCAGCAGCCGTAGCGGGAGCACAGATACGCAGTATTTT. The variable domain in full, with the rest retrieved from reference TRBV5-1 and TRBJ2-3, is KAGVTQTPRYLIKTRGQQVTLSCSPISGHRSVSWYQQTPGQGLQFLFEYFSETQRNKGNFPGRFSGRQFSNSRSEMNVSTLELGDSALYLCASSRSGSTDTQYFGPGTRLTVL.

This clone showed up just a few times. The chain carries TRBV24-1 and TRBJ1-3; D gene ambiguous. Germline lookup yields CDR1 KGHDR and CDR2 SFDVKD. The CDR3 is 14 amino acids. V was clipped by 7 bases and J by 0 bases, with 9 bases between them. The CDR3 region has the DNA TGTGCCACCAGATCGGAGAGCTCTGGAAACACCATATATTTT. This encodes CATRSESSGNTIYF.

The chain is built from TRBV5-6 and TRBJ2-7; the D gene is possibly TRBD1 (6 bases). The germline V gene encodes CDR1 SGHDT and CDR2 YYEEEE. The CDR3 is 14 amino acids. The V gene lost 0 bases and the J gene lost 5 bases, with 12 bases spanning the gap. As DNA, the CDR3 is TGTGCCAGCAGCTTGGATGGGACAAACGACGAGCAGTACTTC. Encoded protein: CASSLDGTNDEQYF.

The chain uses TRBV28 and TRBJ1-5, with a weak D call TRBD1 (6 bases). The V gene lost 2 bases and the J gene lost 4 bases, with 9 bases spanning the gap. CDR1 is MDHEN and CDR2 is SYDVKM in the germline V gene. CDR3 length: 14 amino acids. CDR3 in DNA: TGTGCCAGCAGTTTAATGGGGGCGAATCAGCCCCAGCATTTT. It translates to CASSLMGANQPQHF.

The chain links TRBV11-3 to TRBJ1-2; no reliable D call. This CDR3 comprises 17 residues. The V and J ends lost 0 bases and 4 bases respectively, with 18 bases between them. The germline V gene encodes CDR1 SGHNT and CDR2 YENEEA. CDR3 DNA: TGTGCCAGCAGCTTAGAGGCCAGGAGGGCGCCCGCCTATGGCTACACCTTC. It codes for CASSLEARRAPAYGYTF.

The rearrangement links TRBV7-2 to TRBJ2-5; a possible D gene is TRBD2 (6 bases). The V gene's germline CDR1 is SGHTA and CDR2 FQGNSA. V lost 5 bases, J lost 1 base, and 11 bases lay in between. The CDR3 has 14 amino acids. The CDR3 here is CASSPDYTQETQYF. As DNA, the CDR3 is TGTGCCAGCAGCCCGGACTACACCCAAGAGACCCAGTACTTC.

The V call is TRBV9, the J call TRBJ2-1, with TRBD2 matching 10 bases. CDR3 size: 17 residues. Losses at the gene ends were 0 bases for V and 0 bases for J; bases not matched to a gene: 3. Germline V CDR1 and CDR2: SGDLS, YYNGEE. The chain's CDR3 is CASSVGSGGSSYNEQFF. The CDR3 DNA is TGTGCCAGCAGCGTAGGTAGCGGGGGGAGCTCCTACAATGAGCAGTTCTTC.

This clone was recorded only once. This chain joins TRBV6-5 and TRBJ1-1; TRBD1 might be the D (6 bases). The CDR3 loop spans 15 amino acids. The ends were cut back, 6 bases at V and 0 bases at J, with 14 bases in the middle. Germline assignment: CDR1 MNHEY and CDR2 SVGAGI. The CDR3: CASRAGGRVNTEAFF. CDR3 coding DNA: TGTGCCAGCAGGGCTGGGGGCAGGGTGAACACTGAAGCTTTCTTT.